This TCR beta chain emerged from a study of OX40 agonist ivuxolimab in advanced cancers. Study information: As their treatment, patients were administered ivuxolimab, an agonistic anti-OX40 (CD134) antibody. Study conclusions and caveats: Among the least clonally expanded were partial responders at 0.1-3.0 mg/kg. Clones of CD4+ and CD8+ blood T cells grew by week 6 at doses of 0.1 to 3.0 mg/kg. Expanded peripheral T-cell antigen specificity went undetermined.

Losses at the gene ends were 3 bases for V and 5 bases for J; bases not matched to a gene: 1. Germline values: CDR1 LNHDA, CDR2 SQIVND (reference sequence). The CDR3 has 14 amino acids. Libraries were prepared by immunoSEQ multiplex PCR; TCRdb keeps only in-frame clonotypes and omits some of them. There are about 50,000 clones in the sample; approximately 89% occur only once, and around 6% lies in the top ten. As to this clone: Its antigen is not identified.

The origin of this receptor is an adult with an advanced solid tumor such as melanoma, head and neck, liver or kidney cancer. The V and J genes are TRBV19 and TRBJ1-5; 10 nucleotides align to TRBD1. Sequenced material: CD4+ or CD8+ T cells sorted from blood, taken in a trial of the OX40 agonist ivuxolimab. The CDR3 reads CASSIGQGDQPQHF. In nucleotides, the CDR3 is TGTGCCAGTAGTATTGGACAGGGGGATCAGCCCCAGCATTTT.